This T cell receptor (beta chain) was sequenced during a study of blood T cell repertoires in COVID-19. Study overall: The cDNA or gDNA used as material had been derived from T cells, B-cell-depleted T cells, or PBMCs.

Original processing notes: Amplification from reference gene primers served as the basis for estimated nucleated cell counts. Profiling relied on immunoSEQ multiplex PCR, and the TCRdb table lists in-frame clones only, not all of them. V and J calls and clone size are copied from that table; D and trimming were computed from the DNA. This table holds about 180,000 clones, roughly 89% found once. Germline-derived CDR1 and CDR2 are MNHEY and SMNVEV (reference sequence). This CDR3 contains 14 residues. Between the trimmed V and J ends, which lost 7 bases and 5 bases, there was a span of 17 bases. Recruits, aged about 18 to 100 years, lived in 20 to 30 US areas. Donors were grouped by their self-reported clinical history.

This TCR derives from a woman in her thirties or forties with acute COVID-19. The material sequenced was PBMCs or T cells enriched from blood (not recorded which). The rearrangement uses TRBV27 and TRBJ1-2; a possible D gene is TRBD1 (5 bases). CDR3 DNA: TGTGCCAGCAAAGGGGAGGGGCAAGAGTATGGCTACACCTTC. Translated: CASKGEGQEYGYTF.